These 17 T cell receptor beta chains originate from one sample sequenced in a study of blood T cell repertoires in COVID-19. Assay used: immunoSEQ multiplex PCR; TCRdb lists only in-frame clones, some missing. This table holds roughly 320,000 clones, more than 75% found once. The sample comprised peripheral blood. The receptors originated from a man aged 70 or older with acute or convalescent COVID-19.

The V gene is TRBV4-3, the J gene TRBJ1-2; D is perhaps TRBD1 (5 bases). Germline lookup yields CDR1 LGHNA and CDR2 YSLEER. This CDR3 has 15 amino acids. Deletions cut 4 bases from V and 7 bases from J, with 19 bases between. The CDR3 sequence: CASSLKMAAGVGYTF. The CDR3 DNA reads TGCGCCAGCAGCCTCAAGATGGCGGCGGGGGTTGGCTACACCTTC.

This chain uses TRBV3-1 (or the pseudogene TRBV3-2) with TRBJ1-1; D gene unclear. V lost 2 bases and J 6 bases, leaving 10 bases between the germline ends. The CDR3 is made up of 13 amino acids. Looked up from germline, CDR1 is LGHDT and CDR2 is YNNKEL (reference sequence). CDR3 protein: CASSQFILSEAFF. The CDR3 nucleotides read TGTGCCAGCAGCCAATTTATTCTATCTGAAGCTTTCTTT.

This clone was detected once. The DNA for the CDR3 is TGCGCCAGCAGCCAAGATATGCGGGATGCGTATGAGCAGTTCTTC. Translating it yields CASSQDMRDAYEQFF. The chain couples TRBV4-3 to TRBJ2-1, with D maybe TRBD2 (6 bases). Looked up from germline, CDR1 is LGHNA and CDR2 is YSLEER. The V gene lost 0 bases and the J gene lost 8 bases, with 14 bases spanning the gap. This CDR3 spans 15 amino acids.

The chain couples TRBV4-2 to TRBJ2-1; 7 nucleotides match TRBD2. The CDR3 length is 15 residues. Unmatched junction bases numbered 2, after V lost 0 bases and J lost 3 bases. The germline V gene has CDR1 LGHNA and CDR2 YNFKEQ. The CDR3 nucleotides are TGTGCCAGCAGCCAAGAGCCTAGCGGCTACAATGAGCAGTTCTTC. It yields the protein CASSQEPSGYNEQFF.

The rearrangement uses TRBV11-2 and TRBJ2-7; TRBD2 agrees at 10 bases. This CDR3 is 14 amino acids long. V lost 5 bases, J lost 3 bases, and 4 bases stayed unmatched. CDR1 and CDR2 (germline): SGHAT, FQNNGV. The CDR3 sequence: CASSPRLAGYEQYF. CDR3 DNA sequence: TGTGCCAGCAGCCCCCGACTAGCGGGCTACGAGCAGTACTTC.

In this sample, this clone turned up once. The chain joins TRBV2 to TRBJ2-7; possibly TRBD2 for D (5 bases). CDR3 size: 15 residues. Germline loops: CDR1 SNHLY, CDR2 FYNNEI. V lost 2 bases and J 3 bases, leaving 14 bases between the germline ends. The CDR3 protein is CASSESNPDYYEQYF. The CDR3 nucleotides read TGTGCCAGCAGTGAAAGTAATCCTGACTACTACGAGCAGTACTTC.

This chain links TRBV9 with TRBJ1-5; D is possibly TRBD1 (5 bases). CDR3 length: 12 residues. Germline V lookup: CDR1 SGDLS, CDR2 YYNGEE. V was shortened by 4 bases and J by 5 bases, with 7 bases between the two germline ends. The CDR3 sequence: CASSQGYQPQHF. In nucleotides, the CDR3 is TGTGCCAGCAGCCAGGGTTATCAGCCCCAGCATTTT.

The CDR3 loop is CASSATTQGSNTEAFF. The CDR3, as DNA: TGTGCCAGCAGTGCAACCACCCAGGGATCGAACACTGAAGCTTTCTTT. This chain connects TRBV28 to TRBJ1-1, with TRBD1 as a possible D gene (5 bases). This CDR3 contains 16 residues. Germline CDR1 reads MDHEN; CDR2 reads SYDVKM. V shed 5 bases and J shed 1 base, with 17 bases lying between them.

The V gene is TRBV5-1, the J gene TRBJ2-1, with TRBD2 matching over 7 bases. V lost 4 bases, J lost 10 bases, and 11 bases stayed unmatched. Germline V lookup: CDR1 SGHRS, CDR2 YFSETQ. There are 14 residues in the CDR3. Here the CDR3 DNA reads TGCGCCAGCAGCCACGCGGAGTTCGGGGGGGAGCAGTTCTTC. Protein product: CASSHAEFGGEQFF.

The CDR3 protein is CASRRGPNTDTQYF. CDR3 in DNA: TGTGCCAGCAGGAGGGGGCCTAACACAGATACGCAGTATTTT. The V and J genes are TRBV7-3 and TRBJ2-3; TRBD1 agrees at 7 bases. The CDR3 totals 14 residues. Losses at the gene ends were 6 bases for V and 2 bases for J; bases not matched to a gene: 5. Germline CDR1 and CDR2: SGHTA and FQGTGA. The full variable domain, with the rest looked up from reference TRBV7-3 and TRBJ2-3, is GAGVSQTPSNKVTEKGKYVELRCDPISGHTALYWYRQSLGQGPEFLIYFQGTGAADDSGLPNDRFFAVRPEGSVSTLKIQRTERGDSAVYLCASRRGPNTDTQYFGPGTRLTVL.

In this sample, this clone turned up once. This sequence joins TRBV7-2 and TRBJ2-2; D remains unclear. Between the trimmed V and J ends, which lost 5 bases and 5 bases, there was a span of 9 bases. The germline V gene has CDR1 SGHTA and CDR2 FQGNSA. This CDR3 contains 13 residues. The CDR3 here is CASSPRPTGELFF. In nucleotides, the CDR3 is TGTGCCAGCAGCCCGCGGCCGACCGGGGAGCTGTTTTTT.

J is TRBJ1-4 and V is TRBV9, with TRBD1 matching 8 bases. CDR3 length: 13 amino acids. Germline V gene data show CDR1 as SGDLS and CDR2 as YYNGEE. Trimming at V came to 7 bases and at J to 7 bases, leaving 6 bases not matched to a gene. The CDR3 sequence is CASSRGQGEKLFF. CDR3 nucleotide sequence: TGTGCCAGCTCCAGGGGGCAGGGTGAAAAACTGTTTTTT.

As for this clone: Other DNA variants within this sample encode the same CDR3. The chain has TRBV9 and TRBJ2-7, with 7 bases lining up with TRBD1. CDR3 length: 14 residues. J lost 2 bases, V lost 0 bases, and 2 bases had no gene match. The germline CDR1 and CDR2 sequences are SGDLS and YYNGEE. The CDR3 DNA sequence: TGTGCCAGCAGCGTAGGGCAGGGGGCCTACGAGCAGTACTTC. Residues: CASSVGQGAYEQYF. Drawing the rest from reference TRBV9 and TRBJ2-7, the complete variable domain is DSGVTQTPKHLITATGQRVTLRCSPRSGDLSVYWYQQSLDQGLQFLIQYYNGEERAKGNILERFSAQQFPDLHSELNLSSLELGDSALYFCASSVGQGAYEQYFGPGTRLTVT.

This clone showed up just once. This sequence joins TRBV28 and TRBJ1-1; 7 bases align to TRBD1. V lost 1 base, J lost 5 bases, and 7 bases stayed unmatched. The CDR3 is made up of 15 amino acids. Germline CDR1 and CDR2: MDHEN and SYDVKM. CDR3 sequence reads: CASSLSVTGKTEAFF. Here the CDR3 DNA reads TGTGCCAGCAGTTTATCTGTGACAGGGAAGACTGAAGCTTTCTTT.

This clone was detected only once. The genes are TRBV6-5 and TRBJ2-7; 9 bases align to TRBD1. The ends lost 7 bases at V and 4 bases at J; junction bases unmatched: 11. Germline CDR1 and CDR2: MNHEY and SVGAGI. The CDR3 runs 15 residues. The CDR3 reads CASNRPGQGLYEQYF. CDR3 nucleotide sequence: TGTGCCAGCAATAGACCGGGACAGGGTTTGTACGAGCAGTACTTC.

V usage is TRBV29-1 and J usage is TRBJ1-1; TRBD1 is a possible D gene (5 bases). The CDR3 has 16 residues. From germline, CDR1 is SQVTM and CDR2 ANQGSEA. V dropped 6 bases and J dropped 1 base, with 21 bases sitting between them. The CDR3 coding sequence is TGCAGCGTCCTGGGGGGGAGAGGCTTAAAGAACACTGAAGCTTTCTTT. Translation gives CSVLGGRGLKNTEAFF.

The rearrangement links TRBV6-2 or TRBV6-3 to TRBJ2-1; TRBD2 agrees at 7 bases. V dropped 2 bases and J dropped 10; count of bases not matched to a gene: 17. CDR1 and CDR2 from the germline V gene are MNHEY and SVGEGT. CDR3 length: 17 residues. Here the CDR3 DNA reads TGTGCCAGCAGTTACGACCAAAGCGGGGCCTATATGTACGAGCAGTTCTTC. This encodes CASSYDQSGAYMYEQFF.